This paragraph covers one T cell receptor (beta chain) sequence. Its antigen is not known. The data were obtained in a study of blood T cells in healthy people across ages. General observations from the study: Whereas aged donors had fewer naive CD4+ cells, long-lived donors had more of them and higher diversity. There was a strong correlation between TCR beta diversity and naive T cell percentage.

The individuals who served as donors were healthy Caucasians living in Russia, aged roughly 6 to 95. The authors ran a second PCR of 7 to 11 cycles using a sample-barcoded 5' primer and a J-beta primer mix. Via MiXCR, TCRdb re-called the 5' RACE reads, giving one row per CDR3 protein. This sample has some 1,800,000 distinct CDR3 sequences, with approximately 39% found just once. With V trimmed by 4 bases and J by 7 bases, 8 bases remained unmatched. This CDR3 region has 14 residues. From germline, CDR1 is DFQATT and CDR2 SNEGSKA (reference sequence). The origin of this receptor is a human donor in good health. The chain recombines TRBV20-1 with TRBJ2-3, with 10 bases lining up with TRBD2. Sequencing was performed on blood. In DNA form, the CDR3 reads TGCAGTGCTACGAGCGGGGGGGCGGGTAATACGCAGTATTTT. Its translation: CSATSGGAGNTQYF.